The clone carrying this TCR beta chain was picked up one time. The CDR3 extends over 12 amino acids. The germline V and J ends were trimmed by 7 bases and 3 bases, with 13 bases remaining between them. Looked up from germline, CDR1 is SQVTM and CDR2 is ANQGSEA. This record comes from a study of blood T cell repertoires in COVID-19. Repertoires were generated with immunoSEQ multiplex PCR, while TCRdb's copy carries only in-frame clones and drops some. The table shows more than 20,000 clones, with over 75% occurring only once. The chain has TRBV29-1 and TRBJ2-7, with a possible D match to TRBD1 (6 bases). This TCR was recovered from a human donor in a cohort sampled during active COVID-19. Sequencing used peripheral blood. CDR3 sequence (DNA): TGCAGCGGAAGGGACACCATCTACGAGCAGTACTTC. This translates into CSGRDTIYEQYF.